This TCR beta chain was found in a study of cytomegalovirus exposure and HLA in healthy donors. Of note for this clone: Its antigen is unidentified.

Points from the study as a whole: The records held CMV serostatus as the only immune exposure information.

The PCR contained 60 Vbeta and 13 Jbeta primers. Sequencing used immunoSEQ multiplex PCR; TCRdb keeps in-frame clones, though not all of them. The sample has 95,000 to 100,000 clones, roughly 74% seen once; the top ten hold 1.5% to 2%. The TCR sequence derives from a woman aged 35 to 49 in good health and CMV-seronegative. Material for sequencing was PBMCs.

CDR3 nucleotides: TGTGCCACCAGCAGGGGCCCTAGCGGGGGGGCCACGAGCGAGCAGTACTTC. Protein sequence: CATSRGPSGGATSEQYF. The gene calls are TRBV15 and TRBJ2-7, with TRBD2 matching over 12 bases. Trimming at V came to 3 bases and at J to 6 bases, leaving 12 bases not matched to a gene. This CDR3 is built from 17 residues. CDR1 is LNHNV and CDR2 is YYDKDF in the germline V gene (reference sequence). Full variable domain (outside the CDR3, taken from reference TRBV15 and TRBJ2-7): DAMVIQNPRYQVTQFGKPVTLSCSQTLNHNVMYWYQQKSSQAPKLLFHYYDKDFNNEADTPDNFQSRRPNTSFCFLDIRSPGLGDTAMYLCATSRGPSGGATSEQYFGPGTRLTVT.